This entry lists 13 T cell receptor beta chains sequenced from one sample in a study of T cell repertoires in aging, cancer and after chemotherapy. TCR beta rearrangements were amplified from peripheral blood genomic DNA. TRB rearrangements spanning V, D and J were amplified using mixed TRB-A/B primers. MiXCR, applied by TCRdb to the multiplex PCR reads, yields one record per CDR3 protein. Seen here are around 3,600 distinct CDR3 sequences, less than 30% observed once, and the top ten hold roughly 22%. Sequencing used blood. The origin of the receptors is a human donor with a solid tumor.

Only a few counts were recorded for this clonotype. The V call is TRBV5-6, the J call TRBJ2-1; 10 nucleotides align to TRBD2. Unmatched junction bases numbered 10, after V lost 0 bases and J lost 10 bases. The CDR3 covers 16 residues. From germline, CDR1 is SGHDT and CDR2 YYEEEE. The CDR3: CASSLDRLAGVKEQFF. CDR3 nucleotides: TGTGCCAGCAGCTTGGATCGGCTAGCGGGAGTTAAGGAGCAGTTCTTC. The variable domain in full, completed from reference TRBV5-6 and TRBJ2-1, reads DAGVTQSPTHLIKTRGQQVTLRCSPKSGHDTVSWYQQALGQGPQFIFQYYEEEERQRGNFPDRFSGHQFPNYSSELNVNALLLGDSALYLCASSLDRLAGVKEQFFGPGTRLTVL.

This clonotype came up a few times. The V and J genes are TRBV10-3 and TRBJ2-7; no firm D call. This CDR3 region has 13 residues. Germline loops: CDR1 ENHRY, CDR2 SYGVKD. V was shortened by 10 bases and J by 3 bases, with 16 bases between the two germline ends. DNA of the CDR3: TGTGCCACGTTCGACGGGTCCATCTACGAGCAGTACTTC. It encodes CATFDGSIYEQYF.

The chain recombines TRBV27 with TRBJ2-2; 7 nucleotides match TRBD2. The CDR3 sequence is 15 residues long. J lost 5 bases, V lost 1 base, and 4 bases had no gene match. Germline V gene sequence: CDR1 MNHEY, CDR2 SMNVEV (reference sequence). CDR3 protein: CASSLFGGETGELFF. DNA of the CDR3: TGTGCCAGCAGTTTATTTGGGGGGGAAACCGGGGAGCTGTTTTTT.

The rearrangement links TRBV18 to TRBJ1-5; D ambiguous. Trimming shortened V by 4 bases and J by 3 bases, and 7 bases separated the two germline ends. The CDR3 is 13 residues long. CDR1 is KGHSH and CDR2 is LQKENI in the germline V gene. CDR3 amino acids: CASSRGINQPQHF. The CDR3 nucleotides read TGTGCCAGCTCACGGGGAATCAATCAGCCCCAGCATTTT.

The chain employs TRBV24-1 and TRBJ2-1; possible D gene TRBD2, 6 bases. V lost 4 bases, J lost 5 bases, and 14 bases lay in between. The CDR3 has 15 residues. Germline V gene lookup returns CDR1 KGHDR and CDR2 SFDVKD. CDR3 DNA: TGTGCCACCAGTGACCCTCCCGGGAGTAACAATGAGCAGTTCTTC. Encoded protein: CATSDPPGSNNEQFF.

This clonotype occurred once. The genes are TRBV18 and TRBJ2-3, with 9 bases matching TRBD2. Germline V gene lookup returns CDR1 KGHSH and CDR2 LQKENI. V lost 6 bases, J lost 0 bases, and 1 base stayed unmatched. CDR3 length equals 14 residues. This CDR3 is CASSSGRSTDTQYF. As DNA, the CDR3 is TGTGCCAGCTCGAGCGGGAGGAGCACAGATACGCAGTATTTT.

Remarks on this clonotype: At one end the junction does not follow the germline gene, possibly because of a read error. The V gene is TRBV7-2, the J gene TRBJ1-4; the D is unclear. The germline CDR1 and CDR2 sequences are SGHTA and FQGNSA. This CDR3 spans 17 amino acids. The CDR3 region is CASSLARIGSGDEKLFF. DNA for the CDR3: TGTGCCAGCAGCCTAGCGAGAATTGGGTCAGGAGATGAAAAACTGTTTTTT.

This clonotype has only a few counts. The chain joins TRBV7-9 to TRBJ2-5, with D possibly TRBD1 on 5 matching bases. Deletions cut 5 bases from V and 5 bases from J, with 15 bases between. Germline lookup yields CDR1 SEHNR and CDR2 FQNEAQ (reference sequence). This CDR3 is 14 amino acids long. CDR3 amino acids: CASSRSGHRETQYF. The CDR3 coding sequence is TGTGCCAGCAGCCGTTCTGGACACCGGGAGACCCAGTACTTC.

This clonotype appeared a few times. The V gene is TRBV6-1, the J gene TRBJ1-4; unclear D gene. The CDR3 covers 17 residues. CDR1 and CDR2 from the germline V gene are MNHNS and SASEGT. V lost 0 bases and J 11 bases, leaving 22 bases between the germline ends. CDR3 residues: CASSEALHSRRVGKLFF. In DNA, the CDR3 is TGTGCCAGCAGTGAAGCGCTTCATTCTAGGAGGGTGGGTAAACTGTTTTTT.

This clonotype has only a few counts. The J gene is TRBJ2-7, the V gene TRBV7-9, with TRBD2 matching over 9 bases. The V gene end was trimmed by 5 bases and the J gene end by 3 bases; junction bases not matched to a gene: 11. From germline, CDR1 is SEHNR and CDR2 FQNEAQ (reference sequence). This CDR3 contains 16 residues. The CDR3 nucleotides are TGTGCCAGCAGCCCTCGTGATAGCGGGAGTGTCTACGAGCAGTACTTC. It codes for CASSPRDSGSVYEQYF. The whole variable domain, filled in from reference TRBV7-9 and TRBJ2-7, reads DTGVSQNPRHKITKRGQNVTFRCDPISEHNRLYWYRQTLGQGPEFLTYFQNEAQLEKSRLLSDRFSAERPKGSFSTLEIQRTEQGDSAMYLCASSPRDSGSVYEQYFGPGTRLTVT.

This clonotype was found once. The chain employs TRBV5-4 and TRBJ2-3; D gene unclear. Per germline, CDR1 SGHNT and CDR2 YYREEE (reference sequence). Trimming cost V 1 base and J 2 bases, with 8 bases left between them. The CDR3 covers 14 residues. The DNA of the CDR3 is TGTGCCAGCAGCTTGATCTCCATCACAGATACGCAGTATTTT. Protein sequence: CASSLISITDTQYF.

The CDR3 DNA follows: TGTGCCACCAGCCCGAGTAGGGGTTTTGTATTTAGCAATCAGCCCCAGCATTTT. This gives the protein CATSPSRGFVFSNQPQHF. This chain links TRBV15 with TRBJ1-5, with a possible D match to TRBD1 (5 bases). CDR1 is LNHNV, CDR2 YYDKDF, per germline (reference sequence). With 5 bases removed from V and 0 bases from J, the gap between germline ends came to 20 bases. The CDR3 length is 18 residues.

The rearrangement uses TRBV27 and TRBJ1-2; no definite D call. This CDR3 contains 17 residues. Germline V CDR1 and CDR2: MNHEY, SMNVEV (reference sequence). V was pared by 6 bases and J by 3 bases, with 23 bases between. The CDR3 sequence is CASRTTNPRREYYGYTF. The CDR3, as DNA: TGTGCCAGCAGAACGACAAATCCTCGACGGGAGTACTATGGCTACACCTTC.